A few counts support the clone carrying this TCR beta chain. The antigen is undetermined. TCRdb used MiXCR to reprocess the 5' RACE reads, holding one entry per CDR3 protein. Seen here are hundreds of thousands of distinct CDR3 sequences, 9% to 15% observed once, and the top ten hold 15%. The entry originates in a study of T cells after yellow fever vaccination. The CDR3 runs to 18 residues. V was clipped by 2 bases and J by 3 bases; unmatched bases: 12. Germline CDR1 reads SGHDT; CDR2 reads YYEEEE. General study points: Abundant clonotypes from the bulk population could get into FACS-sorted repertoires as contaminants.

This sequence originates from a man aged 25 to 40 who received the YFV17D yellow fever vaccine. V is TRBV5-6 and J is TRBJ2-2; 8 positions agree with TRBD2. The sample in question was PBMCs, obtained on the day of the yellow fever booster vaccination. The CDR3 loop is CASSFERSGSGYTGELFF. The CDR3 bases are TGTGCCAGCAGCTTCGAGCGGAGCGGGAGTGGTTACACCGGGGAGCTGTTTTTT.